Below are 27 T cell receptor beta chains sequenced from a single sample in a study of shared clonotypes between healthy human individuals. The protocol was immunoSEQ multiplex PCR, while the TCRdb copy is restricted to in-frame clones and leaves out a portion. The data show roughly 2.5 million clones, more than 80% seen once. The sample comprised naive CD4+ T cells sorted from blood. The subset: CD45RA+ positively selected. The receptors originated from a man younger than 30 in good health.

Concerning this clone: At the DNA level, this CDR3 is encoded by other sequences in the same sample as well. The chain is built from TRBV6-1 and TRBJ2-2; 10 positions agree with TRBD2. The junction had 3 bases not matched to a gene; V was cut back by 7 bases and J by 4 bases. The length of the CDR3 is 14 residues. Germline V gives CDR1 MNHNS, CDR2 SASEGT. This CDR3 reads CASKVAGGTGELFF. DNA for the CDR3: TGTGCCAGCAAAGTAGCGGGAGGCACCGGGGAGCTGTTTTTT.

The CDR3 region is CASSRNGQGTAKNIQYF. In nucleotides, the CDR3 is TGTGCCAGCAGTCGCAACGGACAGGGGACAGCCAAAAACATTCAGTACTTC. The J gene is TRBJ2-4, the V gene TRBV2; 9 bases line up with TRBD1. Trimming cost V 5 bases and J 0 bases; bases outside gene matches: 8. This CDR3 comprises 17 residues. Germline values: CDR1 SNHLY, CDR2 FYNNEI.

The chain joins TRBV30 to TRBJ1-6, with 7 positions matching TRBD1. The junction had 5 bases not matched to a gene; V was cut back by 4 bases and J by 8 bases. The CDR3 runs to 13 residues. The V gene's germline CDR1 is GTSNPN and CDR2 SVGIG (reference sequence). The CDR3 sequence is CAWNRQGYSPLHF. CDR3 nucleotide sequence: TGTGCCTGGAATCGACAGGGCTATTCACCCCTCCACTTT.

A single count supports this clone. The chain links TRBV12-5 to TRBJ1-1, with a weak D call TRBD1 (6 bases). The V gene lost 2 bases and the J gene lost 8 bases, with 18 bases spanning the gap. The germline gives CDR1 LGHNT, CDR2 FRNRAP. This CDR3 region has 15 residues. CDR3 DNA sequence: TGTGCTAGTGGTTTGTCGAAAATTACAGGGACCGAAGCTTTCTTT. As protein: CASGLSKITGTEAFF.

The table lists this clone with a few counts. The chain uses TRBV6-1 and TRBJ2-7; TRBD1 matches at 8 bases. Trimming cost V 0 bases and J 5 bases; bases outside gene matches: 6. The CDR3 runs 15 residues. Germline V gene lookup returns CDR1 MNHNS and CDR2 SASEGT. The CDR3 DNA reads as TGTGCCAGCAGTGAAGCCGGGACAGGCGTCCACGAGCAGTACTTC. This translates into CASSEAGTGVHEQYF.

The chain combines TRBV5-4 with TRBJ2-6; unclear D gene. The CDR3 runs to 16 residues. The germline gives CDR1 SGHNT, CDR2 YYREEE (reference sequence). V lost 0 bases to trimming and J lost 0 bases, with 7 bases between them. The DNA of the CDR3 is TGTGCCAGCAGCTTGGCCTTAGGCTCTGGGGCCAACGTCCTGACTTTC. It codes for CASSLALGSGANVLTF.

This chain connects TRBV7-2 to TRBJ2-3, with D perhaps matching TRBD1 (6 bases). Trimming shortened V by 1 base and J by 2 bases, and 13 bases separated the two germline ends. Germline CDR1 is SGHTA and CDR2 is FQGNSA. The CDR3 consists of 16 residues. The CDR3 is CASSLGTGLNTDTQYF. The CDR3 region has the DNA TGTGCCAGCAGCTTAGGAACAGGGCTTAACACAGATACGCAGTATTTT.

Regarding this clone: This CDR3 is also generated by other DNA sequences in the sample. V gene TRBV6-5 combines with J gene TRBJ2-7; 8 bases fit TRBD1. Germline assignment: CDR1 MNHEY and CDR2 SVGAGI. The ends lost 0 bases at V and 4 bases at J; junction bases unmatched: 5. This CDR3 comprises 15 residues. The chain's CDR3 is CASSYSGTGGYEQYF. Here the CDR3 DNA reads TGTGCCAGCAGTTACTCCGGGACAGGAGGGTACGAGCAGTACTTC.

J is TRBJ2-6 and V is TRBV5-5; D is ambiguous. Trimming stripped 0 bases from V and 0 bases from J, with 1 base between. CDR3 length: 14 residues. Germline V gene data show CDR1 as SGHKS and CDR2 as YYEKEE (reference sequence). In DNA form, the CDR3 reads TGTGCCAGCAGCTTGGCCTCTGGGGCCAACGTCCTGACTTTC. It yields the protein CASSLASGANVLTF.

The rearrangement links TRBV4-1 to TRBJ2-3, with 10 bases lining up with TRBD2. Germline trimming cut 1 base from V and 3 bases from J; bases unmatched to any gene: 7. The CDR3 sequence is 17 residues long. CDR1 and CDR2 from the germline V gene are MGHRA and YSYEKL. The CDR3 bases are TGCGCCAGCAGCCAAGTGGGCCAGCGGGAGGGAACAGATACGCAGTATTTT. Protein: CASSQVGQREGTDTQYF.

The chain uses TRBV6-1 and TRBJ2-7, with 8 bases matching TRBD1. The CDR3 covers 16 residues. Per the germline V gene, CDR1 is MNHNS and CDR2 is SASEGT. V lost 2 bases and J lost 2; bases outside the gene matches: 8. The chain's CDR3 is CASSELAGTGAYEQYF. In nucleotides, the CDR3 is TGTGCCAGCAGTGAATTGGCCGGGACAGGCGCCTACGAGCAGTACTTC.

This chain connects TRBV30 to TRBJ2-1; D possibly corresponds to TRBD2 (7 bases). The CDR3 has 15 residues. V shed 3 bases and J shed 6 bases, with 18 bases lying between them. CDR1 is GTSNPN, CDR2 SVGIG, per germline (reference sequence). In DNA, the CDR3 is TGTGCCTGGAGGGGGGGGCGTATCCACCTCAATGAGCAGTTCTTC. Amino acids: CAWRGGRIHLNEQFF.

This clone showed up just once. The genes are TRBV19 and TRBJ1-6, with TRBD1 matching over 7 bases. This CDR3 has 17 amino acids. CDR1 and CDR2 (germline): LNHDA, SQIVND (reference sequence). V trimming: 6 bases; J trimming: 0 bases; junction bases outside the gene matches: 8. DNA of the CDR3: TGTGCCAGTAGGGCCACAGGGGCGAGCTCCTATAATTCACCCCTCCACTTT. This codes for CASRATGASSYNSPLHF.

The genes are TRBV9 and TRBJ2-1, with 8 bases matching TRBD2. The junction had 8 bases not matched to a gene; V was cut back by 0 bases and J by 9 bases. This CDR3 contains 15 residues. Looked up from germline, CDR1 is SGDLS and CDR2 is YYNGEE. CDR3 loop: CASSVGGTSFGEQFF. DNA of the CDR3: TGTGCCAGCAGCGTAGGAGGGACTAGTTTTGGTGAGCAGTTCTTC.

This chain connects TRBV28 to TRBJ2-7, with 7 bases fitting TRBD1. V gave up 7 bases and J gave up 1 base; unmatched junction bases: 7. The CDR3 runs 14 residues. Germline values: CDR1 MDHEN, CDR2 SYDVKM. The DNA of the CDR3 is TGTGCCAGCATGAGACAGGGCGGATCCTACGAGCAGTACTTC. It is translated as CASMRQGGSYEQYF.

This chain joins TRBV7-9 and TRBJ2-5; a weak D match, TRBD2 (5 bases). The CDR3 runs to 11 residues. Germline loops: CDR1 SEHNR, CDR2 FQNEAQ (reference sequence). The V and J ends lost 5 bases and 8 bases respectively, with 9 bases between them. The DNA for the CDR3 is TGTGCCAGCAGCACCCGGGGAACCCAGTACTTC. Its translation is CASSTRGTQYF.

This chain connects TRBV6-1 to TRBJ2-7; 8 bases agree with TRBD1. Trimming took 6 bases from V and 1 from J; bases not matched to a gene: 5. In germline, CDR1 is MNHNS, CDR2 SASEGT. The CDR3 sequence is 14 residues long. CDR3 residues: CASSPRTGSYEQYF. As DNA, the CDR3 is TGTGCCAGCAGCCCTCGGACAGGGTCCTACGAGCAGTACTTC.

The gene calls are TRBV6-1 and TRBJ1-2; D uncertain. V was pared by 1 base and J by 4 bases, with 7 bases between. The germline V gene has CDR1 MNHNS and CDR2 SASEGT. CDR3 length: 13 residues. The CDR3 DNA reads as TGTGCCAGCAGTGAAGTAGGGATCTATGGCTACACCTTC. Its protein is CASSEVGIYGYTF.

The J gene is TRBJ2-5, the V gene TRBV7-2; no clear D. Germline V gene sequence: CDR1 SGHTA, CDR2 FQGNSA. The CDR3 has 14 residues. Trimming removed 3 bases from V and 3 bases from J, with 11 bases in between. CDR3 DNA sequence: TGTGCCAGCAGCTTGATTGCCATCAAAGAGACCCAGTACTTC. This translates into CASSLIAIKETQYF.

V usage is TRBV27 and J usage is TRBJ2-7, with TRBD1 matching over 10 bases. The CDR3 totals 15 residues. V shed 4 bases and J 4 bases; nucleotides not matched to a gene: 7. Germline CDR1 reads MNHEY; CDR2 reads SMNVEV (reference sequence). The DNA for the CDR3 is TGTGCCAGCAGTTCCCCGGGACAGGGGATGTACGAGCAGTACTTC. It codes for CASSSPGQGMYEQYF.

Ten or more counts support this clone. This chain uses TRBV7-9 with TRBJ1-1; possibly TRBD1 for D (5 bases). V gave up 3 bases and J gave up 5 bases, with 13 bases separating them. The CDR3 is 14 residues long. CDR1 and CDR2 from the germline V gene are SEHNR and FQNEAQ (reference sequence). CDR3 sequence (DNA): TGTGCCAGCAGCTTCGAAGGGGTGGGGACTGAAGCTTTCTTT. It encodes CASSFEGVGTEAFF.

The chain combines TRBV7-2 with TRBJ2-1; D assignment may be TRBD1 or TRBD2 (6 bases each). V lost 1 base to trimming and J lost 8 bases, with 15 bases between them. The germline CDR1 and CDR2 sequences are SGHTA and FQGNSA. This CDR3 is 15 amino acids long. CDR3 coding DNA: TGTGCCAGCAGCTTAGTGGGGGGCGCCGGGGATGAGCAGTTCTTC. Protein sequence: CASSLVGGAGDEQFF.

Notes on this clone: Other DNA sequences of this sample code for an identical CDR3. The chain carries TRBV9 and TRBJ2-1; D perhaps matches TRBD1 (5 bases). Germline values: CDR1 SGDLS, CDR2 YYNGEE. Between the trimmed V and J ends, which lost 1 base and 7 bases, there was a span of 6 bases. The length of the CDR3 is 12 residues. Here the CDR3 reads CASSVSGNEQFF. The CDR3 DNA reads TGTGCCAGCAGCGTATCAGGGAATGAGCAGTTCTTC.

The rearrangement joins TRBV9 to TRBJ2-3; 9 bases agree with TRBD2. Germline V lookup: CDR1 SGDLS, CDR2 YYNGEE. The ends lost 2 bases at V and 4 bases at J; junction bases unmatched: 17. The CDR3 totals 19 residues. CDR3 nucleotides: TGTGCCAGCAGCGTGAGCCTAGCGGGAAAGGTGAGGGGCCCAGATACGCAGTATTTT. Its translation: CASSVSLAGKVRGPDTQYF.

Comments on this clone: The same CDR3 can be traced to other DNA sequences in this sample. This chain uses TRBV6-5 with TRBJ2-1; TRBD1 matches 10 bases. The trim removed 5 bases at V and 4 bases at J, leaving 5 bases unmatched. CDR1 is MNHEY, CDR2 SVGAGI, per germline. The CDR3 is made up of 15 amino acids. CDR3 sequence reads: CASSRDRGPYNEQFF. The CDR3 DNA is TGTGCCAGCAGTAGAGACAGGGGGCCGTACAATGAGCAGTTCTTC.

This rearrangement joins TRBV6-5 to TRBJ2-7, with D unclear. V was trimmed by 2 bases and J by 6 bases, leaving 14 bases between them. The CDR3 has 14 residues. Germline V gene data show CDR1 as MNHEY and CDR2 as SVGAGI. DNA of the CDR3: TGTGCCAGCAGTTACGACCCCTCAAGCTCCGAGCAGTACTTC. Its translation is CASSYDPSSSEQYF.

The rearrangement joins TRBV28 to TRBJ1-6; 7 positions match TRBD1. Germline lookup yields CDR1 MDHEN and CDR2 SYDVKM. The length of the CDR3 is 15 residues. The junction had 10 bases not matched to a gene; V was cut back by 7 bases and J by 7 bases. The CDR3 bases are TGTGCCAGCACCTTCGGGGACAGAAAGAATTCACCCCTCCACTTT. Translated, it gives CASTFGDRKNSPLHF.